This T cell receptor (beta chain) was recorded in a study of T cells in Graves' hyperthyroidism and ophthalmopathy (dated by TCRdb to the late 2010s). In terms of the full investigation: A discovery cohort of about 95 patients, approximately 44 with Graves' ophthalmopathy and fewer than 65 with stable Graves' hyperthyroidism, was used to find distinguishing TCR V-J signatures. Prospective prediction of ophthalmopathy was tested in an independent validation cohort consisting of roughly 20 hyperthyroidism patients and some 15 patients who later progressed to ophthalmopathy. The approximately 90 discovery patients were randomly split 7:3 into training and test sets. The study also compared thyroid tissue and blood T-cell repertoires from a handful of Graves' hyperthyroidism patients. Following sampling, methimazole starting at 30 mg daily was given to hyperthyroidism patients, and high-dose intravenous methylprednisolone was given to ophthalmopathy patients. The paper describes TCR Vbeta CDR3 sequencing of 135 peripheral blood samples, made up of around 41 ophthalmopathy patients, some 80 hyperthyroidism patients and approximately 17 progressor patients. Summary of the overall study and its limitations: Sample size was not statistically predetermined, and blinding of investigators to group allocation was not performed. In validation, the model predicted progression to ophthalmopathy a median of about 6.5 months before onset, with approximately 68% sensitivity and nearly 75% specificity. Most expanded thyroid clonotypes (frequency above 0.001) were also detected in blood, suggesting blood repertoires may reflect thyroid immune responses. A 13 V-J signature model separated ophthalmopathy from stable hyperthyroidism, with about 90% sensitivity and 81.08% specificity in cross-validation and 80%/75% in testing.

In regard to this clonotype: It lacks a known antigen. Base quality data are lacking; no much larger clone is found one base away.

Including cysteine and phenylalanine, the CDR3 has 13 amino acids. The CDR3 DNA has 39 bases and is translated from base 1. Sequences SGHAT (CDR1) and FQNNGV (CDR2) are obtained from the germline V gene. TCR beta CDR3 regions were amplified from RNA transcripts. The first round of RT-PCR for the TCR CDR3 was performed with the HTBI primer set and the Qiagen OneStep RT-PCR kit. Libraries were constructed in a second round of multiplex PCR, after which size selection and purification were carried out. Paired-end sequencing of the libraries was performed with 100 bp reads on an Illumina HiSeq2000. Concerning the study's data processing: SOAPnuke was used to process the raw data, with reads discarded if the reads contained adapters or uncalled bases, had a mean Phred below 15, or lacked an exact constant-primer or identifier match. COPE v1.2.5 was used to merge high-quality paired reads, and clonotypes were defined as unique nucleotide sequences. MiTCR v1.1 was used to align clonotypes to the IMGT TRBV, TRBD and TRBJ reference segments. Only V-J combinations with frequency above 0.0001, covering about 99% of repertoires, were analysed. A TCS score was defined as the ratio of F50 (clonal expansion) to E x V (chaos), with BLOSUM62-based TCRdist applied between CDR3 peptides within each V-J. Welch's t-statistics and random forest reduced roughly 500 V-J features to fewer than 15, which were used in a naive Bayes classifier (R e1071). Thyroid-blood repertoire similarity was quantified with the Morisita-Horn index. TCRdb trimmed public reads at Q25 via fastp, called clones via MiXCR and kept in-frame beta chains. Merged by CDR3 protein, the rows form single entries marked with the most common genes and DNA. These V and J calls are TCRdb output, not the study's own analysis. This sample comprises a few hundred thousand distinct CDR3 sequences, 46% of them detected only once. The ten most abundant clones make up 7.5% to 8.5% of the sample.

Graves' hyperthyroidism was defined as stable when no progression to ophthalmopathy occurred over 18 months of follow-up. Hyperthyroidism patients were newly diagnosed, had a disease duration of under 2 months, and were aged 18 to 65 years. Any patient with an uncontrolled infection, another autoimmune disease, pregnancy or lactation was excluded. Diagnoses were established on the basis of clinical symptoms, serum thyroxine and TRAb, thyroid ultrasound, and orbital computed tomography. Total RNA was extracted with Trizol reagent, and quality was checked on an Agilent 2100 Bioanalyzer. This clonotype originated in a woman aged 18 to 35 with Graves' hyperthyroidism. The sequencing sample was made of peripheral blood or thyroid tissue (not recorded which). The rearrangement joined TRBV11-2 to TRBJ2-5; TRBD1 lines up with 7 middle nucleotides. The DNA matches TRBJ2-4 better at its end, which makes the J call doubtful. CDR3 region: CASSFRGTNIQYF. The sequence in DNA is TGTGCCAGCAGCTTCAGGGGGACAAACATTCAGTACTTC.